The 20 T cell receptor beta chains given below trace back to one sample, sequenced in a study of metastatic and nonmetastatic thyroid tumors. Thyroid surgery was preceded by no treatment in any patient. TCRdb reassembled clones from the PCR reads with MiXCR. The table lists under 20,000 clones, 16% of them singletons. The sample was blood. The origin of the receptors is a male donor with papillary thyroid cancer or a benign thyroid nodule (not recorded which). Some clones in this sample may be carry-over from other donors' samples.

This clone is classed as medium-sized (0.01 to 0.1%). The J gene is TRBJ1-4, the V gene TRBV30; no definite D call. Trimming cost V 1 base and J 8 bases, with 5 bases left between them. Germline V CDR1 and CDR2: GTSNPN, SVGIG (reference sequence). This CDR3 is 11 amino acids long. The CDR3 nucleotides read TGTGCCTGGAGTGCCCGGGAAAAACTGTTTTTT. This sequence encodes CAWSAREKLFF.

This clone has a count of ten or more. Since a much larger clone is just one base distant, this may be a read error. This chain links TRBV20-1 with TRBJ2-1, with D tentatively TRBD2 (6 bases). V was cut by 5 bases and J by 6 bases, with 23 bases left in between. Looked up from germline, CDR1 is DFQATT and CDR2 is SNEGSKA (reference sequence). The CDR3 runs 16 residues. The CDR3 region is CSAGSLSREFINEQFF. The CDR3 DNA reads as TGCAGTGCTGGTAGTTTGAGCCGGGAGTTTATCAATGAGCAGTTCTTC.

This clone was observed at least ten times. The rearrangement uses TRBV28 and TRBJ1-2; tentative D call: TRBD1 (6 bases). The CDR3 runs to 14 residues. The V gene's germline CDR1 is MDHEN and CDR2 SYDVKM. Trimming took 3 bases from V and 4 from J, leaving 12 bases between them. CDR3 bases: TGTGCCAGCAGTTTTATGGGGGGCAGCTATGGCTACACCTTC. Translated: CASSFMGGSYGYTF.

The genes are TRBV28 and TRBJ2-7; D gene uncertain. Trimming stripped 5 bases from V and 1 base from J, with 18 bases between. The V gene's germline CDR1 is MDHEN and CDR2 SYDVKM. The CDR3 runs to 16 residues. CDR3 nucleotides: TGTGCCAGCAGTAAAATTGGCCGTCACAGATCCTACGAGCAGTACTTC. It encodes CASSKIGRHRSYEQYF. The variable domain in full, with the rest retrieved from reference TRBV28 and TRBJ2-7, is DVKVTQSSRYLVKRTGEKVFLECVQDMDHENMFWYRQDPGLGLRLIYFSYDVKMKEKGDIPEGYSVSREKKERFSLILESASTNQTSMYLCASSKIGRHRSYEQYFGPGTRLTVT.

This clone has a single count. The V and J genes are TRBV11-2 and TRBJ2-7, with 8 bases fitting TRBD2. The germline V gene encodes CDR1 SGHAT and CDR2 FQNNGV. V shed 3 bases and J 5 bases; nucleotides not matched to a gene: 12. The CDR3 loop spans 16 amino acids. CDR3 nucleotides: TGTGCCAGCAGCTTGGTAGGGACTAGTGGATACAACGAGCAGTACTTC. This sequence encodes CASSLVGTSGYNEQYF.

This clone has ten or more counts. This chain links TRBV7-2 with TRBJ2-3, with D perhaps being TRBD1 or TRBD2 (6 bases each). This CDR3 is 14 amino acids long. The V gene's germline CDR1 is SGHTA and CDR2 FQGNSA. V was clipped by 7 bases and J by 2 bases, with 13 bases between them. CDR3 in DNA: TGTGCCAGCATCTTTTGGGGGGCCACAGATACGCAGTATTTT. It translates to CASIFWGATDTQYF.

This clone showed up many times. V gene TRBV24-1 combines with J gene TRBJ2-5; 11 bases match TRBD1. Trimming took 3 bases from V and 5 from J; bases not matched to a gene: 4. The germline V gene encodes CDR1 KGHDR and CDR2 SFDVKD. The CDR3 length is 15 residues. This CDR3 is CATSDRTGGRETQYF. As DNA, the CDR3 is TGTGCCACCAGTGATAGGACAGGGGGCCGGGAGACCCAGTACTTC.

This clone has a count of ten or more. The CDR3 protein is CASSLKGADTQYF. The CDR3 nucleotides read TGTGCCAGCAGTTTAAAAGGTGCAGATACGCAGTATTTT. J is TRBJ2-3 and V is TRBV27; unclear D gene. Germline assignment: CDR1 MNHEY and CDR2 SMNVEV (reference sequence). V lost 2 bases to trimming and J lost 4 bases, with 7 bases between them. The CDR3 spans 13 residues.

This clone occurred many times. V is TRBV6-1 and J is TRBJ2-1; 8 bases agree with TRBD1. Germline V gene sequence: CDR1 MNHNS, CDR2 SASEGT. V was pared by 7 bases and J by 7 bases, with 12 bases of the junction left unmatched. This CDR3 is 15 amino acids long. The CDR3 DNA reads as TGTGCCAGCACCCTTCCCGGACAGGGTTTGAATGAGCAGTTCTTC. Protein sequence: CASTLPGQGLNEQFF.

This clone was detected many times. The J gene is TRBJ1-1, the V gene TRBV9; D unclear. V was shortened by 6 bases and J by 3 bases, with 15 bases between the two germline ends. Germline CDR1 reads SGDLS; CDR2 reads YYNGEE. The CDR3 is 14 amino acids. The CDR3 DNA sequence: TGTGCCAGCAATTCAGGTCTCCAGGACACTGAAGCTTTCTTT. This gives the protein CASNSGLQDTEAFF.

This clone occurred many times. V usage is TRBV29-1 and J usage is TRBJ2-5; TRBD1 matches 8 bases. The trim removed 0 bases at V and 6 bases at J, leaving 6 bases unmatched. CDR1 and CDR2 (germline): SQVTM, ANQGSEA. There are 14 residues in the CDR3. CDR3 protein: CSVEDLDRGQTQYF. The CDR3 nucleotides are TGCAGCGTTGAAGATCTTGACAGGGGCCAGACCCAGTACTTC. Drawing the rest from reference TRBV29-1 and TRBJ2-5, the complete variable domain is SAVISQKPSRDICQRGTSLTIQCQVDSQVTMMFWYRQQPGQSLTLIATANQGSEATYESGFVIDKFPISRPNLTFSTLTVSNMSPEDSSIYLCSVEDLDRGQTQYFGPGTRLLVL.

The chain employs TRBV20-1 and TRBJ2-1; 15 bases agree with TRBD2. Germline V gives CDR1 DFQATT, CDR2 SNEGSKA (reference sequence). The CDR3 consists of 17 residues. The ends lost 3 bases at V and 4 bases at J; junction bases unmatched: 7. CDR3 DNA: TGCAGTGCTAGCGACGGGACTAGCGGGAGGTCGTACAATGAGCAGTTCTTC. Amino acid sequence: CSASDGTSGRSYNEQFF.

The chain has TRBV20-1 and TRBJ1-4; D remains ambiguous. This CDR3 is built from 12 residues. CDR1 and CDR2 from the germline V gene are DFQATT and SNEGSKA (reference sequence). V lost 0 bases, J lost 4 bases, and 3 bases lay in between. CDR3 protein: CSARDVNEKLFF. DNA of the CDR3: TGCAGTGCTAGAGATGTTAATGAAAAACTGTTTTTT.

This clone was seen many times. The rearrangement links TRBV7-3 to TRBJ2-4; D remains ambiguous. Germline-derived CDR1 and CDR2 are SGHTA and FQGTGA. The CDR3 contains 16 residues. V lost 4 bases to trimming and J lost 2 bases, with 15 bases between them. CDR3 bases: TGTGCCAGCAGCTCCCACAATCTGAGGTCCAAAAACATTCAGTACTTC. It is translated as CASSSHNLRSKNIQYF.

V usage is TRBV4-1 and J usage is TRBJ1-5, with no clear D. This CDR3 is built from 15 residues. V lost 0 bases, J lost 3 bases, and 9 bases lay in between. CDR1 is MGHRA and CDR2 is YSYEKL in the germline V gene. In DNA, the CDR3 is TGCGCCAGCAGCCAAGATCACGGCCACAATCAGCCCCAGCATTTT. Translation gives CASSQDHGHNQPQHF.

The table lists this clone with many counts. The junction departs from the called germline gene at one end, perhaps through a read error. The chain uses TRBV13 and TRBJ2-1; 9 bases align to TRBD2. This CDR3 region has 13 residues. CDR1 and CDR2 from the germline V gene are PRHDT and FYEKMQ (reference sequence). The chain's CDR3 is CASSLAGVREQFF. The CDR3 coding sequence is TGTGCCAGCAGTTTAGCGGGAGTGCGTGAGCAGTTCTTC.

This clone has a count of ten or more. This may come from a read error, since a much larger clone is one base off. CDR3 in amino acids: CASSNRATARGSEQFF. The CDR3 nucleotides are TGTGCCAGCAGCAACAGGGCGACCGCGAGGGGGAGTGAGCAGTTCTTC. The genes are TRBV6-1 and TRBJ2-1; maybe TRBD1 (6 bases). Germline CDR1 reads MNHNS; CDR2 reads SASEGT. The CDR3 has 16 residues. With 6 bases removed from V and 9 bases from J, the gap between germline ends came to 24 bases.

This clone was seen repeatedly, ten times or more. The V and J genes are TRBV5-6 and TRBJ2-3; 11 bases match TRBD2. Germline V gene sequence: CDR1 SGHDT, CDR2 YYEEEE. This CDR3 contains 18 residues. The trim removed 2 bases at V and 3 bases at J, leaving 11 bases unmatched. The CDR3 DNA follows: TGTGCCAGCAGCTTACTCATTGACACTAGCGGGGGTACAGATACGCAGTATTTT. It translates to CASSLLIDTSGGTDTQYF.

This clone was seen at least ten times. The chain has TRBV9 and TRBJ1-1; the D is unclear. Trimming shortened V by 0 bases and J by 1 base, and 4 bases separated the two germline ends. This CDR3 is built from 13 residues. CDR1 SGDLS and CDR2 YYNGEE come from the germline V gene. CDR3 in amino acids: CASSVGTNTEAFF. CDR3 in DNA: TGTGCCAGCAGCGTAGGTACGAACACTGAAGCTTTCTTT.

This clone was found a few times. The chain couples TRBV9 to TRBJ2-3; 10 nucleotides match TRBD2. The germline gives CDR1 SGDLS, CDR2 YYNGEE. The CDR3 spans 17 residues. V gave up 3 bases and J gave up 8 bases; unmatched junction bases: 15. The CDR3, as DNA: TGTGCCAGCAGCGGAAGAAGCGGGAGGGCCGAGTTAGTTACGCAGTATTTT. It specifies CASSGRSGRAELVTQYF.